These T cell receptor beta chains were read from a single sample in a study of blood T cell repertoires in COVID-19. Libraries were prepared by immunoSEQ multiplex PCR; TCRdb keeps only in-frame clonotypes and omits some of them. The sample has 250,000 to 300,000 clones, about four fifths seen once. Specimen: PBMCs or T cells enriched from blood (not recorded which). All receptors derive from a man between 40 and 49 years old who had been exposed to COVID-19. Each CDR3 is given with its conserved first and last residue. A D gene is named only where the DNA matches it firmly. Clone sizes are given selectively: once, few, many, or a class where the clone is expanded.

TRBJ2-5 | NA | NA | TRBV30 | CAWRDLMAAQETQYF | TGTGCCTGGAGGGATCTCATGGCGGCACAAGAGACCCAGTACTTC
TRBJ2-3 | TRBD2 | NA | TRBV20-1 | CSASFAGGVDTQYF | TGCAGTGCTAGTTTTGCGGGAGGGGTGGATACGCAGTATTTT
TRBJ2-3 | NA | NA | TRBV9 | CASNVSPGGSDTQYF | TGTGCCAGCAATGTGTCCCCCGGCGGGTCGGATACGCAGTATTTT
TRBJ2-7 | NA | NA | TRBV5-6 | CASSLSRLRTYEQYF | TGTGCCAGCAGCTTAAGCCGTCTGAGGACCTACGAGCAGTACTTC
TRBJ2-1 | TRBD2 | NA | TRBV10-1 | CASSGLAGALRSYNEQFF | TGCGCCAGCAGTGGACTAGCGGGAGCCCTGAGGTCCTACAATGAGCAGTTCTTC
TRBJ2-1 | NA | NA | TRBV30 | CAWRFGTVQFF | TGTGCCTGGAGGTTTGGGACTGTGCAGTTCTTC
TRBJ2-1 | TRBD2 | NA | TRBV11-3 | CASSLTSGSSEQFF | TGTGCCAGCAGCTTAACTAGCGGGAGTAGTGAGCAGTTCTTC
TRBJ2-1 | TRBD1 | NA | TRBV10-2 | CASPPGTGANPLYNEQFF | TGCGCCAGCCCTCCCGGGACAGGGGCGAACCCCCTTTACAATGAGCAGTTCTTC
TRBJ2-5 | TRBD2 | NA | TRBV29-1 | CSAAYVGGRETQYF | TGCAGCGCGGCTTACGTCGGGGGGAGGGAGACCCAGTACTTC
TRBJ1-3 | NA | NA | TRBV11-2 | CASSRSEAYGNTIYF | TGTGCCAGCAGCCGATCAGAGGCTTATGGAAACACCATATATTTT
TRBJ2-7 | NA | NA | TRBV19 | CASSTSGIRYEQYF | TGTGCCAGTAGTACCTCAGGGATTAGGTACGAGCAGTACTTC
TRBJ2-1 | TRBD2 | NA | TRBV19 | CASSIRTSGSRYNEQFF | TGTGCCAGTAGTATAAGGACTAGCGGGAGTCGGTACAATGAGCAGTTCTTC
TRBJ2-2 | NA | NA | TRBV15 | CATSKGPRSNTGELFF | TGTGCCACCAGCAAGGGGCCTCGTTCGAACACCGGGGAGCTGTTTTTT
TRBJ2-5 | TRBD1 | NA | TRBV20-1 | CSAHRGETQYF | TGCAGTGCCCACAGGGGAGAGACCCAGTACTTC
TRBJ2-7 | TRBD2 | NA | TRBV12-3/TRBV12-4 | CASVKRGRWQYF | TGTGCCAGTGTCAAGCGGGGGCGATGGCAGTACTTC
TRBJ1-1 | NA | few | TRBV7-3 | CASSIRASGNTEAFF | TGTGCCAGCAGCATAAGGGCCTCAGGGAACACTGAAGCTTTCTTT
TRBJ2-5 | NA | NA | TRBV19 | CASGSAGTDRETQYF | TGTGCCAGTGGAAGCGCGGGGACAGACCGGGAGACCCAGTACTTC
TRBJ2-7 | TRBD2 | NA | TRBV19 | CASSVVAGVGEQYF | TGTGCCAGTAGTGTAGTAGCGGGAGTAGGGGAGCAGTACTTC
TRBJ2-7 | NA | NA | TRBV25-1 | CASTTIGRAYGLDF | TGTGCCAGCACCACCATAGGGAGAGCTTACGGGCTAGACTTC
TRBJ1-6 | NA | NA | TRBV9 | CASSDRNSPLHF | TGTGCCAGCAGCGACAGGAATTCACCCCTCCACTTT
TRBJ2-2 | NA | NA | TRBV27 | CASSLSPRPTGELFF | TGTGCCAGCAGTTTATCGCCTAGGCCCACCGGGGAGCTGTTTTTT